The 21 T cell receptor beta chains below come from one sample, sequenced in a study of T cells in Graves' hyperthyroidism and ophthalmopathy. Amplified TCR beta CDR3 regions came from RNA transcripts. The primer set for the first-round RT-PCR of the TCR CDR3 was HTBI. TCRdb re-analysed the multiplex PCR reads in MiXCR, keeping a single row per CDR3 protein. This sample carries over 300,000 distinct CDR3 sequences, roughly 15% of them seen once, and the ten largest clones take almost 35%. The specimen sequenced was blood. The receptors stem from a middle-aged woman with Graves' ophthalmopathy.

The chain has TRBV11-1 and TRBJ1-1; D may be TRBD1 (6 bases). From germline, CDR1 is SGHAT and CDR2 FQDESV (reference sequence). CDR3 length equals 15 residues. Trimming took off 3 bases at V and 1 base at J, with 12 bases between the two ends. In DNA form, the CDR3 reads TGTGCCAGCAGCTTGGACCGAGGGGGGAACACTGAAGCTTTCTTT. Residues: CASSLDRGGNTEAFF.

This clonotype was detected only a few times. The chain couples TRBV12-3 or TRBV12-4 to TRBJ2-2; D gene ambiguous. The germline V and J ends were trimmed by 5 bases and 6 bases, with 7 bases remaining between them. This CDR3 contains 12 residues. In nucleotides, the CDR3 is TGTGCCAGCAGTCTCCATCCCGGGGAGCTGTTTTTT. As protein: CASSLHPGELFF.

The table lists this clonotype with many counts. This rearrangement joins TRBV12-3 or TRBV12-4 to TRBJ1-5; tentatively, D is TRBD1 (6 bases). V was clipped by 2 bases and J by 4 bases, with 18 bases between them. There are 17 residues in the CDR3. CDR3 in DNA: TGTGCCAGCAGTTTAAGGTTTCGGGCAGGGGTGAATCAGCCCCAGCATTTT. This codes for CASSLRFRAGVNQPQHF.

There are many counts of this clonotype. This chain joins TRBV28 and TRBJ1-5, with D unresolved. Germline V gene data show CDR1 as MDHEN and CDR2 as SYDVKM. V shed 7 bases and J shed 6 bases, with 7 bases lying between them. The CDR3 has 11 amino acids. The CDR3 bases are TGTGCCAGCAACAGTCGTCAGCCCCAGCATTTT. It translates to CASNSRQPQHF.

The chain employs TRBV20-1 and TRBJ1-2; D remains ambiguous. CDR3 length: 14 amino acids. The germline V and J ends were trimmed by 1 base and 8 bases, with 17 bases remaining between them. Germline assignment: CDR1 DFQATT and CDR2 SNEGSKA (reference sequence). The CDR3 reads CSARAPGHLSGYTF. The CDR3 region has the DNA TGCAGTGCTAGAGCCCCTGGCCACCTTTCGGGCTACACCTTC.

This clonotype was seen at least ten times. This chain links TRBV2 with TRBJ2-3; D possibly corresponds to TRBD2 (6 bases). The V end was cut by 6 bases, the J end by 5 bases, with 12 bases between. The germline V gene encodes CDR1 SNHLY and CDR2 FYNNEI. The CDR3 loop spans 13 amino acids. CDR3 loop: CASSPRGRDTQYF. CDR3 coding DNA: TGTGCCAGCAGCCCCCGGGGGAGAGATACGCAGTATTTT.

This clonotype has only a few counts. The CDR3 is CASSIVPSGGFPAFGEQFF. Here the CDR3 DNA reads TGTGCCAGTAGTATAGTTCCTAGCGGGGGGTTTCCCGCGTTTGGTGAGCAGTTCTTC. The chain uses TRBV19 and TRBJ2-1, with 11 positions matching TRBD2. J lost 9 bases, V lost 1 base, and 17 bases had no gene match. CDR1 is LNHDA, CDR2 SQIVND, per germline (reference sequence). The CDR3 consists of 19 residues.

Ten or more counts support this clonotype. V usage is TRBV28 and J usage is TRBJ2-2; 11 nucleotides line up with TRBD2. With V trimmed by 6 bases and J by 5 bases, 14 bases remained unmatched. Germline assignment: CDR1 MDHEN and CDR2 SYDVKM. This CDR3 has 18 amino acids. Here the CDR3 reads CASRPGKVAGGRTGELFF. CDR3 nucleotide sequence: TGTGCCAGCAGACCAGGGAAGGTAGCGGGAGGGAGAACCGGGGAGCTGTTTTTT.

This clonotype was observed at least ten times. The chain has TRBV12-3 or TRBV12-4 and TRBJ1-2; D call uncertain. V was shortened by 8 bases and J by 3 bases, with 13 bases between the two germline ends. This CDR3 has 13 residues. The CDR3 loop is CASANRDYYGYTF. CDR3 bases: TGTGCCAGCGCTAACCGGGATTACTATGGCTACACCTTC.

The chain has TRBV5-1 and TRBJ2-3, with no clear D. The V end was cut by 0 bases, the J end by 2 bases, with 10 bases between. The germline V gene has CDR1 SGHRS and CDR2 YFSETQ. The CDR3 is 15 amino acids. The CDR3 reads CASSLEQPLTDTQYF. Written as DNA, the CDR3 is TGCGCCAGCAGCTTGGAACAGCCCCTCACAGATACGCAGTATTTT.

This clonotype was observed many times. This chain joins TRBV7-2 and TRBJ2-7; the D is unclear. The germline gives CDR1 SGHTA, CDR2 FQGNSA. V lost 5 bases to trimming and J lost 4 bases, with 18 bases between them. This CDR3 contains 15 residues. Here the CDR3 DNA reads TGTGCCAGCAGCCCCTTTTCGCAGGTCTCGTACGAGCAGTACTTC. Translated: CASSPFSQVSYEQYF.

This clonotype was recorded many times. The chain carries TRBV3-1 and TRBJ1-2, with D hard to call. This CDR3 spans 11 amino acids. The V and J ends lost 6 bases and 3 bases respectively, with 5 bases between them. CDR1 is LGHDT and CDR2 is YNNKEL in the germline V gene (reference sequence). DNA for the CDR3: TGTGCCAGCAGTCGACACTATGGCTACACCTTC. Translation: CASSRHYGYTF.

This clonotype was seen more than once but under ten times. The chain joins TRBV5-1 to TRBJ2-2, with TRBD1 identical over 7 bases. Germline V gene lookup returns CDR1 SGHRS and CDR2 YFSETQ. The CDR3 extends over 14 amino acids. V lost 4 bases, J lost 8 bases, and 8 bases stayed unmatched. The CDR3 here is CASSLGQLLGELFF. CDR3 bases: TGCGCCAGCAGCCTGGGACAGTTGTTGGGGGAGCTGTTTTTT.

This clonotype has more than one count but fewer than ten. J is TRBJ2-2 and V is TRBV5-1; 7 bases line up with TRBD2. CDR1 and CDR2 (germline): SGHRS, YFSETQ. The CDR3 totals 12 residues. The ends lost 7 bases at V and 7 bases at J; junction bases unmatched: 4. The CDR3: CASPGGGGELFF. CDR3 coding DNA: TGCGCCAGCCCCGGCGGGGGCGGGGAGCTGTTTTTT.

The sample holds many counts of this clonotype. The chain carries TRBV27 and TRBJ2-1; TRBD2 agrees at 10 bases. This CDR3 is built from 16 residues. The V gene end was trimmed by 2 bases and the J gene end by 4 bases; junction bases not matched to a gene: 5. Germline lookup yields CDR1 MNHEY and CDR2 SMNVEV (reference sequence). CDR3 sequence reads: CASSLRRTSGYNEQFF. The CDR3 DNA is TGTGCCAGCAGTTTAAGGCGGACTAGCGGTTACAATGAGCAGTTCTTC.

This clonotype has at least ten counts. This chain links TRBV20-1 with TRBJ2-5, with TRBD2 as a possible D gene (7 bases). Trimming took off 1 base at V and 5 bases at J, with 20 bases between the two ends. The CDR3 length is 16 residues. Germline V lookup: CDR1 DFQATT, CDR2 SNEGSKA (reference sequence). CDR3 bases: TGCAGTGCTAGAGCGGGGTTTGGGGGGGGCTGGGAGACCCAGTACTTC. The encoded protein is CSARAGFGGGWETQYF.

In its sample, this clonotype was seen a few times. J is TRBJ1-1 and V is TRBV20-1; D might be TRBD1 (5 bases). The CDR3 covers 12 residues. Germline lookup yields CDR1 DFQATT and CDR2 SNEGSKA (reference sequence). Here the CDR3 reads CSGDRMNTEAFF. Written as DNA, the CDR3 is TGCAGCGGCGACAGAATGAACACTGAAGCTTTCTTT.

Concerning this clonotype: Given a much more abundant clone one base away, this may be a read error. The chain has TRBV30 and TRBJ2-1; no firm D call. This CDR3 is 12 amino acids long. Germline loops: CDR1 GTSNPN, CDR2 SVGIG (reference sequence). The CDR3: CAWRGRHNEQSF. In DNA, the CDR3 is TGTGCCTGGAGAGGTAGGCACAATGAGCAGTCCTTC.

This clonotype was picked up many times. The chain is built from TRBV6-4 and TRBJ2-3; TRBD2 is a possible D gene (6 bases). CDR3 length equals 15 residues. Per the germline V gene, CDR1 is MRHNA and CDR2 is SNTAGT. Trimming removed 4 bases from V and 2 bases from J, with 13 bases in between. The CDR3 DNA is TGTGCCAGCAGTGCTCGATCGGGGGACACAGATACGCAGTATTTT. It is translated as CASSARSGDTDTQYF.

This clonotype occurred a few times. CDR3 protein: CSVGGRARTDTQYF. In nucleotides, the CDR3 is TGCAGCGTGGGGGGCAGGGCTCGCACAGATACGCAGTATTTT. The V gene is TRBV29-1, the J gene TRBJ2-3, with D perhaps given as TRBD1 or TRBD2 (6 bases each). V was trimmed by 6 bases and J by 1 base, leaving 14 bases between them. There are 14 residues in the CDR3. Germline CDR1 reads SQVTM; CDR2 reads ANQGSEA.

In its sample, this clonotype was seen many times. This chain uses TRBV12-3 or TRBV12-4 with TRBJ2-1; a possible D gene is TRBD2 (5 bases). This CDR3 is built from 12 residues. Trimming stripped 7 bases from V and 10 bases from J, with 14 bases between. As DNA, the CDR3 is TGTGCCAGCACCCTAAATAGCGTCGAGCAGTTCTTC. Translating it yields CASTLNSVEQFF.